A selection of T cell receptor beta chains follows, all from one sample in a study of CD8 T cells in ankylosing spondylitis. TCRdb independently ran MiXCR on the 5' RACE reads; one entry per CDR3 protein. There are about 140,000 distinct CDR3 sequences in the sample; roughly a third occur only once, and about 5.5% lies in the top ten. The sample consisted of synovial fluid, either unsorted or a sorted T cell fraction (not recorded which). The receptor source for this set is a male donor with ankylosing spondylitis. The CDR3 runs from the conserved cysteine through the conserved F or W. A D gene is named only where the DNA matches it firmly.

TRBV7-2,.,TRBJ1-6,CASSPGAFGSPLHF
TRBV12-3/TRBV12-4,.,TRBJ1-3,CASSLGGSPGNTIYF
TRBV12-3/TRBV12-4,TRBD2,TRBJ2-1,CASSRSGLAVNNEQFF
TRBV6-2/TRBV6-3,TRBD1,TRBJ2-7,CASRPARKGGVSYEQYF
TRBV3-1,.,TRBJ1-3,CASSQDSRGALNTIYF
TRBV28,TRBD1,TRBJ1-1,CASPQGYTEAFF
TRBV12-3/TRBV12-4,.,TRBJ2-5,CASSLGGGWGETQYF
TRBV10-3,TRBD1,TRBJ2-1,CAISADRDGNEQFF
TRBV5-1,.,TRBJ2-1,CASSPGWNEQFF
TRBV20-1,.,TRBJ1-5,CSAGEGSNQPQHF
TRBV7-2,.,TRBJ2-2,CASSLRALPTGELFF
TRBV2,TRBD2,TRBJ2-3,CATQAGGYLTDTQYF
TRBV4-3,.,TRBJ2-1,CASSRTVGSSSYNEQFF
TRBV6-5,.,TRBJ1-2,CASSYSFRATYGYTF
TRBV28,TRBD2,TRBJ2-7,CASIPSGRRYEQYF
TRBV5-1,.,TRBJ2-1,CASSPRVLARANEQFF
TRBV7-9,TRBD2,TRBJ2-5,CASRTSGQETQYF
TRBV7-9,TRBD1,TRBJ2-3,CASSLAGQGTDTQYF
TRBV20-1,.,TRBJ1-2,CSAIGENYGYTF
TRBV13,.,TRBJ2-1,CASSERYGTLGNEQFF
TRBV28,.,TRBJ1-2,CASSLVAGDGYTF
TRBV7-2,.,TRBJ2-5,CASSLGGERGTQYF
TRBV6-5,TRBD2,TRBJ2-1,CASSTRLAGRHNEQFF
TRBV11-3,.,TRBJ2-1,CASSSSGRLGNEQFF
TRBV28,TRBD2,TRBJ2-2,CASSSQAGGAGELFF
TRBV20-1,TRBD2,TRBJ2-1,CSASSSGREQFF
TRBV2,.,TRBJ1-2,CASGLYAGYTF
TRBV20-1,.,TRBJ2-1,CSARTDREQFF
TRBV6-1,.,TRBJ1-5,CASSEMDSTNQPQHF
TRBV5-1,.,TRBJ2-1,CASSPTSGIYNEQFF
TRBV5-1,TRBD1,TRBJ2-7,CASSLQGDYEQYF
TRBV29-1,TRBD1,TRBJ1-2,CSVEDLQGGLGSLDYGYTF
TRBV3-1,.,TRBJ2-5,CASSQGGLKGTQYF
TRBV12-3/TRBV12-4,.,TRBJ2-7,CASSVLDGRPYEQYF
TRBV6-1,.,TRBJ1-1,CASKTGQNTEAFF
TRBV20-1,.,TRBJ2-7,CSARAQGRARTYEQYF
TRBV19,TRBD2,TRBJ2-2,CASSLAGQLNTGELFF
TRBV7-2,TRBD2,TRBJ2-5,CASSRGLAGGLETQYF
TRBV30,TRBD1,TRBJ1-1,CAWSRRGVNTEAFF
TRBV5-1,TRBD1,TRBJ2-1,CASGTEYNEQFF
TRBV11-2,.,TRBJ2-1,CASSSGPNYNEQFF
TRBV5-1,TRBD2,TRBJ2-2,CASSAQTSEGGELFF